This T cell receptor (beta chain) is drawn from a study of T cell responses to AZD1222 COVID-19 vaccine. In germline, CDR1 is SNHLY, CDR2 FYNNEI. The CDR3 has 16 residues. V was trimmed by 6 bases and J by 1 base, leaving 18 bases between them. The protocol was immunoSEQ multiplex PCR, while the TCRdb copy is restricted to in-frame clones and leaves out a portion. In the table there are around 90,000 clones, approximately 90% of which are singletons. The sequencing used peripheral blood, collected on day 0 of AZD1222 vaccination. The rearrangement links TRBV2 to TRBJ1-1; a weak D match, TRBD1 (5 bases). The source is an adult in good health. This CDR3 reads CASSALGSTANTEAFF. CDR3 bases: TGTGCCAGCAGCGCCTTGGGGTCGACAGCGAACACTGAAGCTTTCTTT.